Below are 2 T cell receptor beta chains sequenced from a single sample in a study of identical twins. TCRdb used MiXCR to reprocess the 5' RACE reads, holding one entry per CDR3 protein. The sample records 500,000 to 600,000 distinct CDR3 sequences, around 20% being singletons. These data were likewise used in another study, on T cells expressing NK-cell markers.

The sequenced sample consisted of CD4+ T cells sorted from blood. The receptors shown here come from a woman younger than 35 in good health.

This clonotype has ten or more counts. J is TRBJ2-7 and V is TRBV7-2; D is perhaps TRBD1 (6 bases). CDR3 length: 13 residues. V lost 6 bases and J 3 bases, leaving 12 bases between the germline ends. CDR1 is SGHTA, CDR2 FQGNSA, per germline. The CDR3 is CASSPTGVYEQYF. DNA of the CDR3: TGTGCCAGCAGTCCGACAGGAGTCTACGAGCAGTACTTC.

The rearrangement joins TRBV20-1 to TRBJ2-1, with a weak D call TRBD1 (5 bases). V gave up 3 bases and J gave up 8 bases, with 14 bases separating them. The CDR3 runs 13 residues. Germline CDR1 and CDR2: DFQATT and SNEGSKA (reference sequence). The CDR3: CSASGRVKYEQFF. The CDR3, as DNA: TGCAGTGCTAGCGGCAGGGTAAAGTATGAGCAGTTCTTC.